This entry lists 9 T cell receptor beta chains sequenced from one sample in a study of control samples from healthy donors and cancer patients. Assay used: immunoSEQ multiplex PCR; TCRdb lists only in-frame clones, some missing. This sample has around 120,000 clones, with 85% to 90% found just once. The material sequenced was PBMCs. The receptors originated from a woman aged 45-65 years with colorectal cancer.

The CDR3 sequence: CASSPPGVSWAFF. CDR3 nucleotides: TGTGCCAGCTCACCACCGGGAGTGAGTTGGGCTTTCTTT. The chain has TRBV18 and TRBJ1-1; D remains ambiguous. The CDR3 loop spans 13 amino acids. The V end was cut by 0 bases, the J end by 11 bases, with 13 bases between. The germline V gene encodes CDR1 KGHSH and CDR2 LQKENI.

This chain joins TRBV5-1 and TRBJ1-3; no firm D call. The CDR3 covers 15 residues. Trimming left V 1 base short and J 0 bases short, with 8 bases between. Germline assignment: CDR1 SGHRS and CDR2 YFSETQ. The CDR3: CASSLLGASGNTIYF. CDR3 in DNA: TGCGCCAGCAGCTTGCTCGGCGCCTCTGGAAACACCATATATTTT.

The chain combines TRBV5-1 with TRBJ2-3; D is unresolved. The CDR3 consists of 13 residues. The germline V and J ends were trimmed by 2 bases and 6 bases, with 10 bases remaining between them. Germline CDR1 and CDR2: SGHRS and YFSETQ. The CDR3 protein is CASSLGLGDTQYF. In DNA form, the CDR3 reads TGCGCCAGCAGCTTAGGGCTTGGGGATACGCAGTATTTT.

The chain couples TRBV25-1 to TRBJ2-3; tentatively, D is TRBD2 (5 bases). Germline V gene sequence: CDR1 MGHDK, CDR2 SYGVNS. CDR3 length: 14 amino acids. V lost 5 bases to trimming and J lost 1 base, with 10 bases between them. The CDR3 is CASSIPGGTDTQYF. CDR3 in DNA: TGTGCCAGCAGTATTCCCGGGGGCACAGATACGCAGTATTTT.

This clone is a singleton in its sample. The chain is built from TRBV7-2 and TRBJ1-2; D might be TRBD1 (6 bases). V was cut by 5 bases and J by 5 bases, with 18 bases left in between. Germline V gene data show CDR1 as SGHTA and CDR2 as FQGNSA. The CDR3 is made up of 15 amino acids. The CDR3 reads CASSEGDILLYGYTF. The CDR3 nucleotides read TGTGCCAGCAGCGAAGGGGACATCCTCCTTTATGGCTACACCTTC.

The chain employs TRBV5-6 and TRBJ2-2; D possibly matches TRBD1 or TRBD2 (5 bases each). The germline CDR1 and CDR2 sequences are SGHDT and YYEEEE. V gave up 0 bases and J gave up 3 bases, with 12 bases separating them. The CDR3 is 16 amino acids. In DNA form, the CDR3 reads TGTGCCAGCAGCTTGGCGTCGGGGCAGGACACCGGGGAGCTGTTTTTT. It translates to CASSLASGQDTGELFF.

The gene calls are TRBV19 and TRBJ1-1; D uncertain. The V and J ends lost 3 bases and 1 base respectively, with 6 bases between them. Per germline, CDR1 LNHDA and CDR2 SQIVND (reference sequence). There are 13 residues in the CDR3. The CDR3 spells CASSIGGNTEAFF. In DNA, the CDR3 is TGTGCCAGTAGTATCGGTGGGAACACTGAAGCTTTCTTT. Full variable domain (outside the CDR3, taken from reference TRBV19 and TRBJ1-1): DGGITQSPKYLFRKEGQNVTLSCEQNLNHDAMYWYRQDPGQGLRLIYYSQIVNDFQKGDIAEGYSVSREKKESFPLTVTSAQKNPTAFYLCASSIGGNTEAFFGQGTRLTVV.

This chain uses TRBV5-1 with TRBJ2-6; D unclear. Trimming pared 3 bases from V and 3 bases from J, leaving 1 base between. The CDR3 covers 12 residues. CDR1 SGHRS and CDR2 YFSETQ come from the germline V gene. CDR3 DNA sequence: TGCGCCAGCAGCTATGGGGCCAACGTCCTGACTTTC. Translating gives CASSYGANVLTF.

This clone has just a few counts. V and J are TRBV5-4 and TRBJ1-2, with 8 bases identical to TRBD1. Germline V lookup: CDR1 SGHNT, CDR2 YYREEE (reference sequence). V shed 4 bases, J shed 0 bases, and the junction held 8 bases outside the gene matches. CDR3 length equals 16 residues. The DNA for the CDR3 is TGTGCCAGCAGCCCTGACTCACAGGGGGCTAACTATGGCTACACCTTC. Translation gives CASSPDSQGANYGYTF. The whole variable domain, filled in from reference TRBV5-4 and TRBJ1-2, reads ETGVTQSPTHLIKTRGQQVTLRCSSQSGHNTVSWYQQALGQGPQFIFQYYREEENGRGNFPPRFSGLQFPNYSSELNVNALELDDSALYLCASSPDSQGANYGYTFGSGTRLTVV.